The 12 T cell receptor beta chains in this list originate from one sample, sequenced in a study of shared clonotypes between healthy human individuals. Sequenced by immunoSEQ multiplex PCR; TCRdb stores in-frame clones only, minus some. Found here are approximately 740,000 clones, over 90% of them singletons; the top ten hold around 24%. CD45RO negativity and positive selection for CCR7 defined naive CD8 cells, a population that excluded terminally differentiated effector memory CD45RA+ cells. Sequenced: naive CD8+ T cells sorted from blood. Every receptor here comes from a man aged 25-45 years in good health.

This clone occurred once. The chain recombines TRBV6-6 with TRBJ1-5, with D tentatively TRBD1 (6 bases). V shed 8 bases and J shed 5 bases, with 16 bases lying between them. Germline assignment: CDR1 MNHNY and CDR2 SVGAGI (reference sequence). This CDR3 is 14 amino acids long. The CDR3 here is CASGTTGLDQPQHF. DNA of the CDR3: TGTGCCAGCGGAACGACAGGTTTGGATCAGCCCCAGCATTTT.

This CDR3 is CASSQVREFLNYGYTF. In DNA form, the CDR3 reads TGCGCCAGCAGCCAAGTACGGGAATTCCTTAACTATGGCTACACCTTC. This chain joins TRBV4-1 and TRBJ1-2, with D unclear. CDR1 and CDR2 from the germline V gene are MGHRA and YSYEKL. This CDR3 contains 16 residues. Trimming shortened V by 1 base and J by 1 base, and 13 bases separated the two germline ends.

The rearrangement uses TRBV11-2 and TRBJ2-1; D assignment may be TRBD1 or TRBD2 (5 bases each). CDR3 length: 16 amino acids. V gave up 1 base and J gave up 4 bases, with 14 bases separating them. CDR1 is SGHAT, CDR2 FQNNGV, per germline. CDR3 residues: CASSLVGAGRYNEQFF. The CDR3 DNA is TGTGCCAGCAGCTTAGTTGGGGCTGGGAGATACAATGAGCAGTTCTTC.

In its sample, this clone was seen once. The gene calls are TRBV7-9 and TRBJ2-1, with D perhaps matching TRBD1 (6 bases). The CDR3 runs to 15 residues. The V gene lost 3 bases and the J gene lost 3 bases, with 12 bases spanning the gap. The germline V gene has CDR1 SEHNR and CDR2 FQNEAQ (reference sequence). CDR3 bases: TGTGCCAGCAGCTTCTTGACAGGTTACTACAATGAGCAGTTCTTC. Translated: CASSFLTGYYNEQFF.

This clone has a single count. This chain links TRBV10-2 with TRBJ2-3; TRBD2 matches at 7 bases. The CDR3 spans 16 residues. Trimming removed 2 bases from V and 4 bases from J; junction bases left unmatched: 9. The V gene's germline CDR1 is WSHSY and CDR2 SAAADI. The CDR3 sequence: CASSEDSSGLADTQYF. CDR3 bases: TGCGCCAGCAGTGAGGATTCTAGCGGACTAGCAGATACGCAGTATTTT.

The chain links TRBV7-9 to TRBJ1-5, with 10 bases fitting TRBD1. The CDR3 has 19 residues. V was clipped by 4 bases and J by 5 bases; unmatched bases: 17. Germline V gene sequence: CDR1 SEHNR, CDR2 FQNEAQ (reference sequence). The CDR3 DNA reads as TGTGCCAGCAGCTGGACTCCGGGACAGGGGCCCCCTCACGATCAGCCCCAGCATTTT. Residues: CASSWTPGQGPPHDQPQHF.

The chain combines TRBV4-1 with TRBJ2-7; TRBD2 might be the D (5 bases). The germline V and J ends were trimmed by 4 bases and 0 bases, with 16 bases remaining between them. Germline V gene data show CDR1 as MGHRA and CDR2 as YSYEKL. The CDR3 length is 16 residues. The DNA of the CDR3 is TGCGCCAGCAGCCCCGGAGGCCAGACGGGCTCCTACGAGCAGTACTTC. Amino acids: CASSPGGQTGSYEQYF.

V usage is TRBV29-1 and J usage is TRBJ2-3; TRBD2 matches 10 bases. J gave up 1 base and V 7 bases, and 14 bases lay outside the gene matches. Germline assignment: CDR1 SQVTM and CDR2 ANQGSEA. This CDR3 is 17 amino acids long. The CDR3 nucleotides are TGCAGCGCTGACGGTTTCATTGGGACTAGCGGCACAGATACGCAGTATTTT. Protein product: CSADGFIGTSGTDTQYF.

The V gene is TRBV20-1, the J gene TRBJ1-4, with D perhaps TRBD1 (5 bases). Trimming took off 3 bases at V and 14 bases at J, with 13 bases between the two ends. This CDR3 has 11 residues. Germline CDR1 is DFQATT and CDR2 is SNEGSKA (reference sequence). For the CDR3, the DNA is TGCAGTGCTAGTAGGGGCTCGGATCTGTTTTTT. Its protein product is CSASRGSDLFF.

The CDR3 coding sequence is TGTGCCAGCAGCCAAACGGCCTACGCAAAAGAGACCCAGTACTTC. Amino acid sequence: CASSQTAYAKETQYF. The chain links TRBV28 to TRBJ2-5; D is ambiguous. The V end lost 6 bases, the J end lost 3 bases, and 17 bases lay between the germline ends. Germline CDR1 and CDR2: MDHEN and SYDVKM. The CDR3 has 15 residues.

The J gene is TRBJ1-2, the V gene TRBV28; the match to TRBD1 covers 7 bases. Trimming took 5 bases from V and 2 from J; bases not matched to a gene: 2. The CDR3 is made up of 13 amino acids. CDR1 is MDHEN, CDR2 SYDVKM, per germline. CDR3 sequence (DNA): TGTGCCAGCAGTCGACAGGGAAACTATGGCTACACCTTC. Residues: CASSRQGNYGYTF.

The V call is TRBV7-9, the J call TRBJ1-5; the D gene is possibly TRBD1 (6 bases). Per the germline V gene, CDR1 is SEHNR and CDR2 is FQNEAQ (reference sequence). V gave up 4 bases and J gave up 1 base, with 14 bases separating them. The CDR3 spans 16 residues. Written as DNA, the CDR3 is TGTGCCAGCAGCTACTTCTCCAGGGGAAGCAATCAGCCCCAGCATTTT. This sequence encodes CASSYFSRGSNQPQHF.